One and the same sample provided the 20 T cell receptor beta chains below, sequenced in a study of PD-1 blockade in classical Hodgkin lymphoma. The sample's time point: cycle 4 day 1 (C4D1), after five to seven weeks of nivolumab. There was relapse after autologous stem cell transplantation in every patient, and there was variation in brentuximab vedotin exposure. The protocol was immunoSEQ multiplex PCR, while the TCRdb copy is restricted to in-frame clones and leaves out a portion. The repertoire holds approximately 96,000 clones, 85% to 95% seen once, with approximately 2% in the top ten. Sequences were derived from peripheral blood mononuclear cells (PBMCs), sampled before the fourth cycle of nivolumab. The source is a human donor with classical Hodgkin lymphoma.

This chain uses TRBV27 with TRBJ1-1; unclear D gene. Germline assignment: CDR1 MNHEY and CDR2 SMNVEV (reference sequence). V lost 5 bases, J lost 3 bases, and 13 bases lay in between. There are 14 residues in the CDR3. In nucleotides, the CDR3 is TGTGCCAGCAGTAGATTTGGATTAGACACTGAAGCTTTCTTT. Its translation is CASSRFGLDTEAFF.

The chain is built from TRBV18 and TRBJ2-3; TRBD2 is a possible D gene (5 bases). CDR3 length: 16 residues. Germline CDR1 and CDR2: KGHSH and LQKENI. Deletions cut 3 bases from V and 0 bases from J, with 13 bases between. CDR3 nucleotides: TGTGCCAGCTCACCTTTGACCGGGATTAGCACAGATACGCAGTATTTT. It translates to CASSPLTGISTDTQYF.

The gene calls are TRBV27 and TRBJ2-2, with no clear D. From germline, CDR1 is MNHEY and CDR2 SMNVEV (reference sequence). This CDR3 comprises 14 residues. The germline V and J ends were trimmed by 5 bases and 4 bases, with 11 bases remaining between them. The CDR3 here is CASSVFPGTGELFF. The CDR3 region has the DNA TGTGCCAGCAGTGTATTCCCAGGCACCGGGGAGCTGTTTTTT.

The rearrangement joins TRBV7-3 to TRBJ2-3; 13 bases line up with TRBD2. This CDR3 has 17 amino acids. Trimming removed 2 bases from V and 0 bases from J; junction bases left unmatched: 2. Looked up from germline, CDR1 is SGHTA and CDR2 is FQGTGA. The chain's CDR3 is CASSLPGLAGSTDTQYF. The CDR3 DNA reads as TGTGCCAGCAGCTTACCGGGACTAGCGGGAAGCACAGATACGCAGTATTTT.

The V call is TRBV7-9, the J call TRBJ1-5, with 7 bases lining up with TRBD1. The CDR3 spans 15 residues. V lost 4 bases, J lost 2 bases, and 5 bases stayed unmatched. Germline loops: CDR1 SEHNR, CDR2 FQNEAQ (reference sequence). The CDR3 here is CASSSGQRGNQPQHF. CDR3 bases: TGTGCCAGCAGCTCGGGACAGAGAGGCAATCAGCCCCAGCATTTT.

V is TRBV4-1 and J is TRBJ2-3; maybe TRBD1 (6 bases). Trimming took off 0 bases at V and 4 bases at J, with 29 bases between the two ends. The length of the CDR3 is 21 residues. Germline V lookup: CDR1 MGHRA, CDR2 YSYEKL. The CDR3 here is CASSQDLQGIGEGVSPDTQYF. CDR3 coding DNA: TGCGCCAGCAGCCAAGATCTCCAGGGTATAGGTGAGGGGGTTAGTCCAGATACGCAGTATTTT.

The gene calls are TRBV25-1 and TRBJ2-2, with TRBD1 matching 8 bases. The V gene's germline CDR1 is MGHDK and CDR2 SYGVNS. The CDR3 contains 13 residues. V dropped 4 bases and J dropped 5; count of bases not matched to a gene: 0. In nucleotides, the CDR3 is TGTGCCAGCAGTGGGACAGGGACCGGGGAGCTGTTTTTT. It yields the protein CASSGTGTGELFF. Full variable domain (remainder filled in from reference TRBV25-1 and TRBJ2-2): EADIYQTPRYLVIGTGKKITLECSQTMGHDKMYWYQQDPGMELHLIHYSYGVNSTEKGDLSSESTVSRIRTEHFPLTLESARPSHTSQYLCASSGTGTGELFFGEGSRLTVL.

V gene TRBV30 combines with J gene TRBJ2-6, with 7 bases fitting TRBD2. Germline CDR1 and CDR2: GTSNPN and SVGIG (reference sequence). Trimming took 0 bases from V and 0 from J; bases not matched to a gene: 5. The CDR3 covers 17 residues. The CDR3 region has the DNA TGTGCCTGGAGTGTGGGGACTACCACCTCTGGGGCCAACGTCCTGACTTTC. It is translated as CAWSVGTTTSGANVLTF.

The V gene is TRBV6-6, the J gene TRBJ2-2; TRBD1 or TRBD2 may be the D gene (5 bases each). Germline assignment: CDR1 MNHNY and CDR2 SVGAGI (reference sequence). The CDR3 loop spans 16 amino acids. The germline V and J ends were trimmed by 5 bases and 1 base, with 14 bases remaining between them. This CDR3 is CASSNSRDENTGELFF. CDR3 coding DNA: TGTGCCAGCAGTAACAGTCGGGACGAGAACACCGGGGAGCTGTTTTTT.

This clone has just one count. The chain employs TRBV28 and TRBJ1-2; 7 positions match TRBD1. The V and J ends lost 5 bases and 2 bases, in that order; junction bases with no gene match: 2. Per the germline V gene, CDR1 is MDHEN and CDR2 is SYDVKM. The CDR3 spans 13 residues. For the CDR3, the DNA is TGTGCCAGCAGTACACAGGGGAACTATGGCTACACCTTC. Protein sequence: CASSTQGNYGYTF.

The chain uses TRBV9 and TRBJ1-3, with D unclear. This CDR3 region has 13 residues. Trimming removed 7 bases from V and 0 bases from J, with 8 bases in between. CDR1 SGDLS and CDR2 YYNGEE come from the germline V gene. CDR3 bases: TGTGCCAGCGGTCCGAGCTCTGGAAACACCATATATTTT. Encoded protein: CASGPSSGNTIYF.

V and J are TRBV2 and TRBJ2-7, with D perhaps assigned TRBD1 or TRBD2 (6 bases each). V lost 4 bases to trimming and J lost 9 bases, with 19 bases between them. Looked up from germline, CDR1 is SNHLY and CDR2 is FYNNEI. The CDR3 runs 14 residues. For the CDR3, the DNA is TGTGCCAGCAGTGGGGGGCGGGACCCCCGGCTGCAGTACTTC. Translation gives CASSGGRDPRLQYF.

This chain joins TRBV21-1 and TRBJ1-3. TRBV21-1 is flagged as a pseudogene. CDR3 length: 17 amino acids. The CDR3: CASSKAVPPKPSDTIYF. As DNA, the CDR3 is TGTGCCAGCAGCAAAGCGGTCCCCCCAAAACCCTCGGACACCATATATTTT.

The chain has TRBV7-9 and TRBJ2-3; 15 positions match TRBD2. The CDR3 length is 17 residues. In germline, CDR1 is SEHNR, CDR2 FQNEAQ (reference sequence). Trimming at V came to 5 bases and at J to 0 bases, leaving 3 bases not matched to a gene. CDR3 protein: CASSRGLAGGSTDTQYF. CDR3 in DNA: TGTGCCAGCAGCCGCGGACTAGCGGGAGGGAGCACAGATACGCAGTATTTT.

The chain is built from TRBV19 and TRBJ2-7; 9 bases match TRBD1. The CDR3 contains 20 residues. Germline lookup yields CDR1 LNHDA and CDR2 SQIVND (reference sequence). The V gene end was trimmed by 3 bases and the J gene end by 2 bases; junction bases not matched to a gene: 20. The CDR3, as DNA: TGTGCCAGTAGTATGGGGACCGGGACAGGGTCCCCATCTTCCACCTACGAGCAGTACTTC. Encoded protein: CASSMGTGTGSPSSTYEQYF.

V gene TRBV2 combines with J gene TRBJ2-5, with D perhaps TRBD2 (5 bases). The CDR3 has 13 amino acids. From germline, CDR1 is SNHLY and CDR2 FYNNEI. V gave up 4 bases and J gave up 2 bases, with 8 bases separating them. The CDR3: CASSGGNQETQYF. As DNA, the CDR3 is TGTGCCAGCAGTGGAGGGAATCAAGAGACCCAGTACTTC.

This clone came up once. CDR3 amino acids: CASSQDWDRGLNEQFF. In DNA form, the CDR3 reads TGTGCCAGCAGCCAAGATTGGGACAGGGGTCTTAATGAGCAGTTCTTC. The chain recombines TRBV4-2 with TRBJ2-1, with 10 bases that match TRBD1. This CDR3 is 16 amino acids long. V shed 0 bases and J 7 bases; nucleotides not matched to a gene: 6. Germline CDR1 is LGHNA and CDR2 is YNFKEQ.

CDR3 nucleotide sequence: TGTGCCAGCTCAACGGACAGAGGTGAAGCTTTCTTT. As protein: CASSTDRGEAFF. The genes are TRBV18 and TRBJ1-1, with a tentative D call TRBD1 (6 bases). The CDR3 loop spans 12 amino acids. The V gene lost 5 bases and the J gene lost 7 bases, with 11 bases spanning the gap. Germline V gene data show CDR1 as KGHSH and CDR2 as LQKENI.

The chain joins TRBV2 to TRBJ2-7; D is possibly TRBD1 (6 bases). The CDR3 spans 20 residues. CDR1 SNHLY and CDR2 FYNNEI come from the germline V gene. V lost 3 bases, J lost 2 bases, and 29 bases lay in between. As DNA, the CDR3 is TGTGCCAGCAGTGATAGCCCTAAGGGGACACTTGTCACAACACCCTACGAGCAGTACTTC. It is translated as CASSDSPKGTLVTTPYEQYF.

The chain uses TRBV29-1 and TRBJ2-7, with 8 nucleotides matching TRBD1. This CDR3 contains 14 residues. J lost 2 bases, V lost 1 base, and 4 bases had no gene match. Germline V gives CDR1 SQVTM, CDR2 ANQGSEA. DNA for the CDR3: TGCAGCGTTGAAGGGGGACAGGCTCCCTACGAGCAGTACTTC. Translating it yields CSVEGGQAPYEQYF.